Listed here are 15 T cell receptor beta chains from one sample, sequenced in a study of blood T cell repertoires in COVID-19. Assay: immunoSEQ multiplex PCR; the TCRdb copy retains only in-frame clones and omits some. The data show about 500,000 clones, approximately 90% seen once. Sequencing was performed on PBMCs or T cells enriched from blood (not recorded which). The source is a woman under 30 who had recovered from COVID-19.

CDR3 residues: CASSPQGDVTEAFF. The CDR3 bases are TGTGCCAGCAGCCCACAGGGGGATGTCACTGAAGCTTTCTTT. The genes are TRBV7-2 and TRBJ1-1; 8 positions agree with TRBD1. This CDR3 region has 14 residues. Germline V gene data show CDR1 as SGHTA and CDR2 as FQGNSA. The V and J ends lost 5 bases and 4 bases, in that order; junction bases with no gene match: 6.

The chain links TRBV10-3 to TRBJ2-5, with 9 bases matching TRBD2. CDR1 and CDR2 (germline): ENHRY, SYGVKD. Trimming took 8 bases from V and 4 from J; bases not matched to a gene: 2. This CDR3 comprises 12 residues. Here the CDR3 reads CAIAGGPETQYF. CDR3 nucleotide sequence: TGTGCCATCGCGGGGGGGCCAGAGACCCAGTACTTC.

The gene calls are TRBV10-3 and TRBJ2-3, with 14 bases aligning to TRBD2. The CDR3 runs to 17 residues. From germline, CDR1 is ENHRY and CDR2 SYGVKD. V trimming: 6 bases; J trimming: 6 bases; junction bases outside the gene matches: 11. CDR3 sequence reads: CAIRETTSGGARDTQYF. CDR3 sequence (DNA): TGTGCCATCAGGGAGACGACTAGCGGGGGGGCTAGGGATACGCAGTATTTT.

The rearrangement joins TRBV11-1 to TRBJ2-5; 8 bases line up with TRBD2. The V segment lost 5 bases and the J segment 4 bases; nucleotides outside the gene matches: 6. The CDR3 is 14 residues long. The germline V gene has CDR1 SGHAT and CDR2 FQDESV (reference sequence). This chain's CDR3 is CASSPDGRVETQYF. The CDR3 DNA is TGTGCCAGCAGCCCGGACGGGAGGGTAGAGACCCAGTACTTC.

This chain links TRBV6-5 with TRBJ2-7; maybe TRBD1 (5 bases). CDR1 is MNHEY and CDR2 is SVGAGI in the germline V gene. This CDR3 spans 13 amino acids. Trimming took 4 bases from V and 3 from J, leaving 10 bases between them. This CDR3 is CASSFAQGYEQYF. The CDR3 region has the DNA TGTGCCAGCAGTTTCGCCCAGGGCTACGAGCAGTACTTC.

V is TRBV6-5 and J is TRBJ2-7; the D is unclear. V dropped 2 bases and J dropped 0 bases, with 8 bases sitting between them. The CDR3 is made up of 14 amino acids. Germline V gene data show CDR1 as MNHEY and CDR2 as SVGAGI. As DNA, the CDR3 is TGTGCCAGCAGTTACGAGATCGGCTCCTACGAGCAGTACTTC. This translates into CASSYEIGSYEQYF.

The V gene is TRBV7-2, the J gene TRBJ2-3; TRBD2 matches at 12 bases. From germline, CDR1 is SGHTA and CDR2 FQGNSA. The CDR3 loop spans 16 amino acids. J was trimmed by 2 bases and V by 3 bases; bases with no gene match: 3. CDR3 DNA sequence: TGTGCCAGCAGCTTCACTAGCGGGGGGATCACAGATACGCAGTATTTT. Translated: CASSFTSGGITDTQYF.

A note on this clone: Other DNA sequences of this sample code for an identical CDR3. The CDR3 nucleotides are TGCGCCAGCAGAAGGGGGCCCAACACCGGGGAGCTGTTTTTT. Translating gives CASRRGPNTGELFF. V is TRBV4-1 and J is TRBJ2-2, with TRBD1 matching 7 bases. Trimming cost V 6 bases and J 2 bases; bases outside gene matches: 3. Per the germline V gene, CDR1 is MGHRA and CDR2 is YSYEKL. The CDR3 consists of 14 residues.

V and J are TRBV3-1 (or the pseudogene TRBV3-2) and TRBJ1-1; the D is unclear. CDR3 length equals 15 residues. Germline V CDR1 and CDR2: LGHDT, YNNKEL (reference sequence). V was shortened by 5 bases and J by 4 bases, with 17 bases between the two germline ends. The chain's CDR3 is CASSAHTRVGTEAFF. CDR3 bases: TGTGCCAGCAGCGCACATACTCGGGTGGGCACTGAAGCTTTCTTT.

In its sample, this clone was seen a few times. CDR3 nucleotide sequence: TGTGCCATCAGTGAGTTAGCAGGGAACGGAAACACCATATATTTT. It is translated as CAISELAGNGNTIYF. V gene TRBV10-3 combines with J gene TRBJ1-3; possible D gene TRBD1, 5 bases. Germline V lookup: CDR1 ENHRY, CDR2 SYGVKD. V was trimmed by 1 base and J by 4 bases, leaving 11 bases between them. The CDR3 is made up of 15 amino acids.

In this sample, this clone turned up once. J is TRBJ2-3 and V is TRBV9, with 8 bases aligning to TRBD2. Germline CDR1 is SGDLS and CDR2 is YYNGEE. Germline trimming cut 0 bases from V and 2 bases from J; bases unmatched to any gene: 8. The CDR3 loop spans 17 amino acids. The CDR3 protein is CASSVGGAGAATDTQYF. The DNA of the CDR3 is TGTGCCAGCAGCGTAGGGGGAGCGGGGGCCGCCACAGATACGCAGTATTTT.

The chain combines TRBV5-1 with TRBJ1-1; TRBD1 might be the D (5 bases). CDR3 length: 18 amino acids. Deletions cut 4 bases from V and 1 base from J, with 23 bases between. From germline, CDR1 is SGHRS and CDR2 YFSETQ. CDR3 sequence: CASSPAGDLFSTNTEAFF. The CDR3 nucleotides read TGCGCCAGCAGCCCGGCGGGGGATTTGTTTTCCACGAACACTGAAGCTTTCTTT. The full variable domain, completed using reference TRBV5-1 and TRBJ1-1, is KAGVTQTPRYLIKTRGQQVTLSCSPISGHRSVSWYQQTPGQGLQFLFEYFSETQRNKGNFPGRFSGRQFSNSRSEMNVSTLELGDSALYLCASSPAGDLFSTNTEAFFGQGTRLTVV.

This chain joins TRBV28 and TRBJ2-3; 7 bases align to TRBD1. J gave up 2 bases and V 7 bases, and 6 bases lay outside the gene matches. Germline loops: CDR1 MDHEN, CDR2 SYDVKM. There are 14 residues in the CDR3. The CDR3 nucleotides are TGTGCCAGCACCTCGGGACAGTACACAGATACGCAGTATTTT. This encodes CASTSGQYTDTQYF.

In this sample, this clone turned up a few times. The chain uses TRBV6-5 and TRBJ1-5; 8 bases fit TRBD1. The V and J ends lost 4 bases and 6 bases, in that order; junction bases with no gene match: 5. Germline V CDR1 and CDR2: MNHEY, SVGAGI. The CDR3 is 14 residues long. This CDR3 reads CASSSTDRAQPQHF. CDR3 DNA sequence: TGTGCCAGCAGTTCAACGGACAGGGCTCAGCCCCAGCATTTT.

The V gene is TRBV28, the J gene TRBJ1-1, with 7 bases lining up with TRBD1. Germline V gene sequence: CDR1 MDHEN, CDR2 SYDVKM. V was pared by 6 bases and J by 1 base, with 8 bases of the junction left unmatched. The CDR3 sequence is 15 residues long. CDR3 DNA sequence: TGTGCCAGCAGGATACAGGGGAGAAAGAACACTGAAGCTTTCTTT. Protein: CASRIQGRKNTEAFF.